Below, 18 T cell receptor beta chains from the same sample are listed, as sequenced in a study of shared clonotypes between healthy human individuals. Measured with immunoSEQ multiplex PCR; TCRdb has only the in-frame clones, and not every one. The sample carries roughly 2.2 million clones, 90% to 95% recorded once. The specimen sequenced was naive CD4+ T cells from PBMCs. Subset defined: CD45RA+ positively selected. The receptors here all came from a man between 18 and 29 years old in good health. Some clones in this sample may be carry-over from other donors' samples.

The chain has TRBV2 and TRBJ1-4; possibly TRBD1 for D (5 bases). The CDR3 has 15 residues. V shed 3 bases and J shed 5 bases, with 13 bases lying between them. CDR1 SNHLY and CDR2 FYNNEI come from the germline V gene. Written as DNA, the CDR3 is TGTGCCAGCAGTGATTTGGGGACGGCGAATGAAAAACTGTTTTTT. Amino acid sequence: CASSDLGTANEKLFF.

V is TRBV7-2 and J is TRBJ1-5; D unresolved. Germline V gene lookup returns CDR1 SGHTA and CDR2 FQGNSA. This CDR3 spans 13 amino acids. Trimming cost V 6 bases and J 6 bases, with 12 bases left between them. The CDR3 DNA follows: TGTGCCAGCAGAGAGTCGTTGGGTCAGCCCCAGCATTTT. Residues: CASRESLGQPQHF.

V gene TRBV7-3 combines with J gene TRBJ2-2; TRBD1 might be the D (6 bases). V lost 4 bases, J lost 5 bases, and 14 bases lay in between. Germline V gene lookup returns CDR1 SGHTA and CDR2 FQGTGA. The CDR3 is 15 amino acids. The chain's CDR3 is CASSWLLGGTGELFF. The CDR3 bases are TGTGCCAGCAGCTGGCTCTTAGGGGGAACCGGGGAGCTGTTTTTT.

This chain connects TRBV2 to TRBJ2-5, with D perhaps matching TRBD2 (6 bases). The CDR3 extends over 13 amino acids. The germline CDR1 and CDR2 sequences are SNHLY and FYNNEI. V shed 2 bases and J shed 9 bases, with 13 bases lying between them. CDR3 region: CASSELDGSPQYF. CDR3 nucleotide sequence: TGTGCCAGCAGTGAATTAGACGGGAGTCCCCAGTACTTC.

The J gene is TRBJ2-1, the V gene TRBV7-2; D is uncertain. The CDR3 has 14 amino acids. Per germline, CDR1 SGHTA and CDR2 FQGNSA. V was pared by 0 bases and J by 14 bases, with 17 bases between. This CDR3 reads CASSLASNDLPKFF. The CDR3, as DNA: TGTGCCAGCAGCTTAGCCTCCAATGATTTGCCGAAGTTCTTC.

The chain couples TRBV4-1 to TRBJ2-1, with 7 bases identical to TRBD1. V dropped 1 base and J dropped 4; count of bases not matched to a gene: 10. Germline CDR1 and CDR2: MGHRA and YSYEKL. The CDR3 totals 17 residues. In DNA form, the CDR3 reads TGCGCCAGCAGCCAAGGCCGACCGGGACAGCCTTACAATGAGCAGTTCTTC. Protein sequence: CASSQGRPGQPYNEQFF.

The chain combines TRBV4-1 with TRBJ2-7, with D possibly TRBD1 on 6 matching bases. The CDR3 sequence is 14 residues long. Germline CDR1 is MGHRA and CDR2 is YSYEKL. V lost 1 base, J lost 2 bases, and 9 bases lay in between. The CDR3 DNA sequence: TGCGCCAGCAGCCAAGGCAGGGACACCTACGAGCAGTACTTC. Protein sequence: CASSQGRDTYEQYF.

Points on this clone: The identical CDR3 is also encoded by other nucleotide sequences in the sample. The V and J genes are TRBV5-1 and TRBJ2-3; D gene uncertain. Trimming removed 4 bases at V and 2 bases at J, with 11 bases between. The germline V gene has CDR1 SGHRS and CDR2 YFSETQ. The CDR3 length is 14 residues. This chain's CDR3 is CASSPGQHTDTQYF. DNA of the CDR3: TGCGCCAGCAGCCCGGGCCAGCACACAGATACGCAGTATTTT.

This chain uses TRBV19 with TRBJ1-1; D uncertain. V was shortened by 5 bases and J by 6 bases, with 13 bases between the two germline ends. CDR3 length: 13 residues. The germline V gene has CDR1 LNHDA and CDR2 SQIVND (reference sequence). This CDR3 is CASSSQDLAEAFF. For the CDR3, the DNA is TGTGCCAGTAGTTCGCAGGACCTCGCTGAAGCTTTCTTT.

The chain carries TRBV5-5 and TRBJ1-2; D perhaps matches TRBD1 (5 bases). Germline CDR1 reads SGHKS; CDR2 reads YYEKEE (reference sequence). The CDR3 is 16 amino acids. V lost 0 bases and J 0 bases, leaving 12 bases between the germline ends. The CDR3 reads CASSLGQGNSNYGYTF. CDR3 sequence (DNA): TGTGCCAGCAGCTTGGGGCAGGGAAACTCTAACTATGGCTACACCTTC.

This clone was recorded once. The chain combines TRBV6-5 with TRBJ1-1; TRBD1 matches 7 bases. The germline CDR1 and CDR2 sequences are MNHEY and SVGAGI. This CDR3 has 15 residues. The trim removed 6 bases at V and 6 bases at J, leaving 13 bases unmatched. CDR3 in DNA: TGTGCCAGCAGCCGACAGGGTTTTGGGGTCGCTGAAGCTTTCTTT. Translating it yields CASSRQGFGVAEAFF.

This clone was observed a single time. The chain joins TRBV5-6 to TRBJ2-5, with TRBD1 matching 8 bases. Per germline, CDR1 SGHDT and CDR2 YYEEEE. V gave up 4 bases and J gave up 5 bases; unmatched junction bases: 7. The CDR3 is made up of 14 amino acids. DNA of the CDR3: TGTGCCAGCAGCCTGCCAGGGGGCCGGGAGACCCAGTACTTC. Its protein product is CASSLPGGRETQYF.

This chain uses TRBV20-1 with TRBJ2-4; 9 positions match TRBD2. The CDR3 length is 11 residues. With 0 bases clipped from V and 13 bases from J, the junction kept 1 base outside the gene matches. CDR1 is DFQATT, CDR2 SNEGSKA, per germline (reference sequence). Written as DNA, the CDR3 is TGCAGTGCTAGAGAGCTAGCGGGACAGTACTTC. It translates to CSARELAGQYF.

The CDR3 nucleotides are TGCGCCAGCAGCTTGGGCCAGATTCCTTATAATTCACCCCTCCACTTT. Protein product: CASSLGQIPYNSPLHF. The V gene is TRBV5-1, the J gene TRBJ1-6; no firm D call. In germline, CDR1 is SGHRS, CDR2 YFSETQ. This CDR3 has 16 amino acids. Trimming stripped 0 bases from V and 4 bases from J, with 11 bases between.

The V and J genes are TRBV2 and TRBJ2-1; TRBD2 matches at 13 bases. After removal of 6 bases from V and 7 bases from J, the junction contained 6 bases not matched to a gene. This CDR3 has 15 residues. Germline CDR1 is SNHLY and CDR2 is FYNNEI. CDR3 amino acids: CASRAGLAGVNEQFF. The CDR3 DNA reads TGTGCCAGCAGAGCAGGACTAGCGGGGGTAAATGAGCAGTTCTTC.

This clone was seen just once. The chain couples TRBV28 to TRBJ1-4, with D possibly matching TRBD1 (5 bases). The CDR3 has 15 amino acids. The V gene's germline CDR1 is MDHEN and CDR2 SYDVKM. V lost 5 bases and J 4 bases, leaving 14 bases between the germline ends. The CDR3 reads CASSVPGRHNEKLFF. CDR3 nucleotides: TGTGCCAGCAGTGTTCCGGGACGACATAATGAAAAACTGTTTTTT.

The gene calls are TRBV4-3 and TRBJ2-1, with 9 bases aligning to TRBD2. The CDR3 is 17 residues long. The germline V gene has CDR1 LGHNA and CDR2 YSLEER. Trimming at V came to 0 bases and at J to 8 bases, leaving 11 bases not matched to a gene. CDR3 residues: CASSQEPKAGGADEQFF. The CDR3 DNA is TGCGCCAGCAGCCAAGAACCAAAAGCGGGAGGAGCCGATGAGCAGTTCTTC.

This clone occurred once. The J gene is TRBJ2-7, the V gene TRBV4-3; 9 bases are a match to TRBD2. Germline V gene sequence: CDR1 LGHNA, CDR2 YSLEER. The CDR3 length is 15 residues. V shed 0 bases and J 3 bases; nucleotides not matched to a gene: 3. Written as DNA, the CDR3 is TGCGCCAGCAGCCAAGATGCGGGAGGGTTCTACGAGCAGTACTTC. It specifies CASSQDAGGFYEQYF.